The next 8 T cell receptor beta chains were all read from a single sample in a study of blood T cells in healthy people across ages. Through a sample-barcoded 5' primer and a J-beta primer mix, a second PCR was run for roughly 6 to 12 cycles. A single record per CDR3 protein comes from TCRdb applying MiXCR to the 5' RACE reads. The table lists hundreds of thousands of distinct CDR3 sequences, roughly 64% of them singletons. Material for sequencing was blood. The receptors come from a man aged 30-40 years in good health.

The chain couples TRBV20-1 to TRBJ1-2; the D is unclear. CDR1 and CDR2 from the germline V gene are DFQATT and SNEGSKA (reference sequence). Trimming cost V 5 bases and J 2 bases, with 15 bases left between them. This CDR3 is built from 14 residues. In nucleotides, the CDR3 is TGCAGTGCTGAGCACGGGCGCCGGAACTATGGCTACACCTTC. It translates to CSAEHGRRNYGYTF.

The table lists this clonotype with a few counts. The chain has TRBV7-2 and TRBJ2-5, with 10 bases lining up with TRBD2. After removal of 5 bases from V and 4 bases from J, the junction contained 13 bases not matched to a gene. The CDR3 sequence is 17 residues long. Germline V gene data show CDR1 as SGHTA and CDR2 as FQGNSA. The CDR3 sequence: CASSPNLAASGRETQYF. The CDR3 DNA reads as TGTGCCAGCAGCCCCAATTTGGCGGCTAGCGGGAGAGAGACCCAGTACTTC. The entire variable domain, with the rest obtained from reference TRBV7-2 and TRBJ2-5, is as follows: GAGVSQSPSNKVTEKGKDVELRCDPISGHTALYWYRQSLGQGLEFLIYFQGNSAPDKSGLPSDRFSAERTGGSVSTLTIQRTQQEDSAVYLCASSPNLAASGRETQYFGPGTRLLVL.

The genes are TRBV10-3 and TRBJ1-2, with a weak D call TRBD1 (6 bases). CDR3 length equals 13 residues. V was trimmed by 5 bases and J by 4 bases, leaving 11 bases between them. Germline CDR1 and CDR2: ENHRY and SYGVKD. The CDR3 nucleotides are TGTGCCATCAGTACGACAGGAATCTATGGCTACACCTTC. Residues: CAISTTGIYGYTF.

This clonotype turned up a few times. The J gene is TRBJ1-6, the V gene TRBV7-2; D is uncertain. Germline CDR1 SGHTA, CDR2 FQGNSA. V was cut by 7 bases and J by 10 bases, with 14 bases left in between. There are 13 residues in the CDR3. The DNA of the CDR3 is TGTGCCAGCACGTCCAGCCAACGGTCACCCCTCCACTTT. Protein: CASTSSQRSPLHF.

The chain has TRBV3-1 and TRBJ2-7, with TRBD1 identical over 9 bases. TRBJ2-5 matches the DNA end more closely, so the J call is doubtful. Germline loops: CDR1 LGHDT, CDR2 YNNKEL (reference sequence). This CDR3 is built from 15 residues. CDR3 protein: CASSPRDRATGTQYF. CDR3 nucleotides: TGTGCCAGCAGCCCCCGGGACAGGGCGACAGGGACCCAGTACTTC.

CDR3 amino acids: CASSVVAANTEAFF. CDR3 sequence (DNA): TGCGCCAGCAGCGTGGTGGCGGCGAACACTGAAGCTTTCTTT. The chain links TRBV5-1 to TRBJ1-1; no definite D call. The V gene lost 4 bases and the J gene lost 1 base, with 11 bases spanning the gap. The CDR3 loop spans 14 amino acids. The germline V gene has CDR1 SGHRS and CDR2 YFSETQ.

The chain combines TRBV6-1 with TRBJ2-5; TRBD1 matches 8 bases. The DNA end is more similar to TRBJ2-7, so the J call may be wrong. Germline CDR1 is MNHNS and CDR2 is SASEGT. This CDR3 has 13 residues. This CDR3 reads CASSGTGMSEQYF. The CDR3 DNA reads TGTGCCAGCAGTGGGACAGGGATGAGCGAGCAGTACTTC.

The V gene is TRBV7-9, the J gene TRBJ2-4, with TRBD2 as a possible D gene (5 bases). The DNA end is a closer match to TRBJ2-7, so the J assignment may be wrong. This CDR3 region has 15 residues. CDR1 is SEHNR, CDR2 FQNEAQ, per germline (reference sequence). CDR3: CASSLGGVSSDEQYF. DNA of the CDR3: TGTGCCAGCAGCTTAGGGGGAGTTTCGTCGGACGAGCAGTACTTC.